Presented here are 3 T cell receptor beta chains from one specimen sequenced in a study of blood T cell repertoires in COVID-19. Assay: immunoSEQ multiplex PCR; the TCRdb copy retains only in-frame clones and omits some. The table includes some 300,000 clones, 86% detected once. Source material: peripheral blood. The receptor source for this set is a woman aged 70 to 79 with COVID-19, enrolled during active disease.

The V gene is TRBV5-1, the J gene TRBJ1-6, with 7 bases identical to TRBD1. The germline V gene has CDR1 SGHRS and CDR2 YFSETQ. The CDR3 runs 15 residues. The trim removed 3 bases at V and 8 bases at J, leaving 8 bases unmatched. DNA of the CDR3: TGCGCCAGCAGCTCCCGACAGGGTATGGATTCACCCCTCCACTTT. Amino acid sequence: CASSSRQGMDSPLHF.

This rearrangement joins TRBV9 to TRBJ2-5; TRBD1 is a possible D gene (6 bases). There are 15 residues in the CDR3. CDR1 is SGDLS and CDR2 is YYNGEE in the germline V gene. V lost 4 bases, J lost 5 bases, and 18 bases lay in between. CDR3 nucleotide sequence: TGTGCCAGCAGCCGCTCCGGTGAGGGGGACGAGACCCAGTACTTC. Its protein is CASSRSGEGDETQYF.

This clone came up once. V is TRBV9 and J is TRBJ1-2, with 11 bases that match TRBD1. This CDR3 has 18 amino acids. CDR1 SGDLS and CDR2 YYNGEE come from the germline V gene. The J segment lost 7 bases and the V segment lost 0 bases, leaving 14 bases of the junction unmatched. The CDR3 here is CASSVETYRDRGASGYTF. CDR3 sequence (DNA): TGTGCCAGCAGCGTAGAGACCTACCGGGACAGGGGGGCGAGTGGCTACACCTTC.